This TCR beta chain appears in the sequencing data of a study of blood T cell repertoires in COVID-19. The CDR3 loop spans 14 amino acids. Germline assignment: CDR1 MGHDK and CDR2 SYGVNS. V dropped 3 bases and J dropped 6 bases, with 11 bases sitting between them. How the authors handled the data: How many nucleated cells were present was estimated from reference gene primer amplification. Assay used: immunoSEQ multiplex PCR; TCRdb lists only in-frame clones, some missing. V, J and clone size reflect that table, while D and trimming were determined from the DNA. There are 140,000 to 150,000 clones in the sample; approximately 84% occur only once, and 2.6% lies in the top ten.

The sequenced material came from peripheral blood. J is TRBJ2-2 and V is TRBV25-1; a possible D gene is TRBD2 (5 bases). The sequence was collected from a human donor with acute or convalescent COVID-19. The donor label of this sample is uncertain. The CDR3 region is CASSDPLEAGELFF. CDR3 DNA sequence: TGTGCCAGCAGTGACCCATTGGAGGCCGGGGAGCTGTTTTTT. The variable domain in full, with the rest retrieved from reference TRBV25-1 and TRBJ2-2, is EADIYQTPRYLVIGTGKKITLECSQTMGHDKMYWYQQDPGMELHLIHYSYGVNSTEKGDLSSESTVSRIRTEHFPLTLESARPSHTSQYLCASSDPLEAGELFFGEGSRLTVL.